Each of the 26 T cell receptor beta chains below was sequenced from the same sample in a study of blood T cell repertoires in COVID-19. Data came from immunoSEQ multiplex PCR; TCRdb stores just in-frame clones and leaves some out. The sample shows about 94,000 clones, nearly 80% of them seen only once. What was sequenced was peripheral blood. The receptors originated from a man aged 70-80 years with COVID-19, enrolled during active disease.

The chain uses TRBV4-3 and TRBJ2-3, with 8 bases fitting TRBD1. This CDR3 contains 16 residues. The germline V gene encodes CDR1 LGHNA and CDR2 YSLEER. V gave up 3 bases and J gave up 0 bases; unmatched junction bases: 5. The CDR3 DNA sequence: TGCGCCAGCAGCCAGTTCGGACAGGGAAGCACAGATACGCAGTATTTT. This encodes CASSQFGQGSTDTQYF.

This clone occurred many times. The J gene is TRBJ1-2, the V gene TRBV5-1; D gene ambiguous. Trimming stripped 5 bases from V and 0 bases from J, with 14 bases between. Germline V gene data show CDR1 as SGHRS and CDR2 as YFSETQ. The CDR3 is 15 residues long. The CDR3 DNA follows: TGCGCCAGCAGATATAGCGAGGGCCCTAACTATGGCTACACCTTC. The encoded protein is CASRYSEGPNYGYTF.

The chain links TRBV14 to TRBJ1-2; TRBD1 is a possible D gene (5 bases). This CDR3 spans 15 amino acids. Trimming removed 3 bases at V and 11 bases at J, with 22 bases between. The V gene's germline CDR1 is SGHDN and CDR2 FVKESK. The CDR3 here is CASSHPGAGNRGYTF. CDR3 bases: TGTGCCAGCAGCCACCCTGGGGCAGGGAATCGTGGTTACACCTTC.

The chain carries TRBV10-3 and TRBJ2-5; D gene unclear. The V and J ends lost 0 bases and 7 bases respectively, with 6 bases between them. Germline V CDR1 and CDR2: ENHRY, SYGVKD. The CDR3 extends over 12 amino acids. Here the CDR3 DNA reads TGTGCCATCAGTGAGTCGTGGGCGACCCAGTACTTC. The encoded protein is CAISESWATQYF.

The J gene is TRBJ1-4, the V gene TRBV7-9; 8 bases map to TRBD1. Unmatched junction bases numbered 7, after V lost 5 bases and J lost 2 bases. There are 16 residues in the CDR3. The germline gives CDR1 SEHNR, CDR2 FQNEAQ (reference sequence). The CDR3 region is CASSLGTGSTNEKLFF. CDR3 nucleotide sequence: TGTGCCAGCAGCCTGGGGACAGGCTCTACTAATGAAAAACTGTTTTTT.

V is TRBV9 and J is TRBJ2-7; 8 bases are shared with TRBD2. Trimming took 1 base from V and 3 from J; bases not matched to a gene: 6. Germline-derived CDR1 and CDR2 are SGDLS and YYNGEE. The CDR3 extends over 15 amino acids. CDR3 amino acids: CASSVLSGSSYEQYF. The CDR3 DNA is TGTGCCAGCAGCGTACTGAGCGGGAGTAGCTACGAGCAGTACTTC.

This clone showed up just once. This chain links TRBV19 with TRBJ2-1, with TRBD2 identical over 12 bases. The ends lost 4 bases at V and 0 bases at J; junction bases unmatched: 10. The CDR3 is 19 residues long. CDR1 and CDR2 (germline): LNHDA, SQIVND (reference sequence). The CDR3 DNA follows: TGTGCCAGTAGTACGCCGACTAGCGGGGGCCAAAGCTCCTACAATGAGCAGTTCTTC. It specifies CASSTPTSGGQSSYNEQFF.

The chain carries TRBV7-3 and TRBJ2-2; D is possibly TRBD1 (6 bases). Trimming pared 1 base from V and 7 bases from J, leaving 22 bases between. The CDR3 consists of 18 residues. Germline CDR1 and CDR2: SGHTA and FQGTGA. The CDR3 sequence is CASSLNAAGQGSGGELFF. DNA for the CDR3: TGTGCCAGCAGCTTAAATGCCGCCGGGCAGGGGAGCGGCGGGGAGCTGTTTTTT. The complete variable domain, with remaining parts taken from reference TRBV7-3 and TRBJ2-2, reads GAGVSQTPSNKVTEKGKYVELRCDPISGHTALYWYRQSLGQGPEFLIYFQGTGAADDSGLPNDRFFAVRPEGSVSTLKIQRTERGDSAVYLCASSLNAAGQGSGGELFFGEGSRLTVL.

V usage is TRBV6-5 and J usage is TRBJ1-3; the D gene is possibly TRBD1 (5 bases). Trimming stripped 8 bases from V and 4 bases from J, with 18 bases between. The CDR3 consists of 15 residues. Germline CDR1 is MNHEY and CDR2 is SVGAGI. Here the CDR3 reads CASVSSGQGGNTIYF. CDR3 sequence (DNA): TGTGCCAGCGTGTCCAGTGGGCAGGGCGGAAACACCATATATTTT.

The DNA of the CDR3 is TGTGCTAGTGGTTTGTTAGGGGCAGGGGAGTATGATGAGCAGTTCTTC. It is translated as CASGLLGAGEYDEQFF. The chain links TRBV12-5 to TRBJ2-1; D might be TRBD1 (6 bases). Trimming took 2 bases from V and 8 from J, leaving 19 bases between them. CDR3 length equals 16 residues. Per the germline V gene, CDR1 is LGHNT and CDR2 is FRNRAP. Full variable domain (outside the CDR3, taken from reference TRBV12-5 and TRBJ2-1): DARVTQTPRHKVTEMGQEVTMRCQPILGHNTVFWYRQTMMQGLELLAYFRNRAPLDDSGMPKDRFSAEMPDATLATLKIQPSEPRDSAVYFCASGLLGAGEYDEQFFGPGTRLTVL.

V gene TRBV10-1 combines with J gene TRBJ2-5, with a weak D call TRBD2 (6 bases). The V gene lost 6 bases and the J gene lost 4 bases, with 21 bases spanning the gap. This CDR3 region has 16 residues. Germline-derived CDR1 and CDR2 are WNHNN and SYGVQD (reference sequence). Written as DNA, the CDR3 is TGCGCCAGCAGCCCCGGGCGGGACCCAACCGGAGAGACCCAGTACTTC. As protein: CASSPGRDPTGETQYF.

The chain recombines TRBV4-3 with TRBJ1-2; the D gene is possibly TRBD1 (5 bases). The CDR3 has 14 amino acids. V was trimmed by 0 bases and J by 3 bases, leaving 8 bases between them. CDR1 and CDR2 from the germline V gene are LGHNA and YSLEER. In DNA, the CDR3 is TGCGCCAGCAGCCAAGATTCAGGGTACTATGGCTACACCTTC. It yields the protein CASSQDSGYYGYTF.

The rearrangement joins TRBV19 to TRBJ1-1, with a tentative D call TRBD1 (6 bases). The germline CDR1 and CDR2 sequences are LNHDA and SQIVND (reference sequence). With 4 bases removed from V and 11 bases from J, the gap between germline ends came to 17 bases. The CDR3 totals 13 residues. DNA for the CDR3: TGTGCCAGTAGTACAACCCTCGCAGGGGTTGCTTTCTTT. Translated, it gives CASSTTLAGVAFF. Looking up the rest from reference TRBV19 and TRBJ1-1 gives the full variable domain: DGGITQSPKYLFRKEGQNVTLSCEQNLNHDAMYWYRQDPGQGLRLIYYSQIVNDFQKGDIAEGYSVSREKKESFPLTVTSAQKNPTAFYLCASSTTLAGVAFFGQGTRLTVV.

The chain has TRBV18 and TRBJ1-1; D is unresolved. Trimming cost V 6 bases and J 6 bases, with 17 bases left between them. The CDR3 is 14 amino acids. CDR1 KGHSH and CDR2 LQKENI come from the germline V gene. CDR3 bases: TGTGCCAGCTCGCTTGGGCACGAGGGCGCTGAAGCTTTCTTT. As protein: CASSLGHEGAEAFF.

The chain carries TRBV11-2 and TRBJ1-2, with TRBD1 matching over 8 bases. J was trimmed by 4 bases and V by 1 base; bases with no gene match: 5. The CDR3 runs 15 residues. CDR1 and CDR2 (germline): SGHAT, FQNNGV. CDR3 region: CASSLGAGGGYGYTF. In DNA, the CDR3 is TGTGCCAGCAGCTTAGGGGCAGGGGGCGGCTATGGCTACACCTTC.

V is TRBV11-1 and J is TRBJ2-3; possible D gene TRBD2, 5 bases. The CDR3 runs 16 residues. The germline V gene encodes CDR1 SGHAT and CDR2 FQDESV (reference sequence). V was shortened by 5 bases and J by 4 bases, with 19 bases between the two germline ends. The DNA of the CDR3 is TGTGCCAGCAGCACCCCGACTTCCTGGGGAGCAGATACGCAGTATTTT. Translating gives CASSTPTSWGADTQYF.

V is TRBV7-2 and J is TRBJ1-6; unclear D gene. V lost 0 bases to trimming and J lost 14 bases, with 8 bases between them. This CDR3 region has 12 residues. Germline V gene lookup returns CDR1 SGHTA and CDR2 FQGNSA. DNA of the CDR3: TGTGCCAGCAGCTTAGCTGGCGGGGCCCTCCACTTT. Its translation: CASSLAGGALHF.

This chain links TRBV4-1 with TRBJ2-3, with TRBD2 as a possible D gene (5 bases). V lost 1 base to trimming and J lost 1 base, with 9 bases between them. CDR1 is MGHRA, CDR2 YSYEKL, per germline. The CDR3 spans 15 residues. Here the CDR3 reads CASSQARTGTDTQYF. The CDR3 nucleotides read TGCGCCAGCAGCCAAGCCCGGACTGGCACAGATACGCAGTATTTT.

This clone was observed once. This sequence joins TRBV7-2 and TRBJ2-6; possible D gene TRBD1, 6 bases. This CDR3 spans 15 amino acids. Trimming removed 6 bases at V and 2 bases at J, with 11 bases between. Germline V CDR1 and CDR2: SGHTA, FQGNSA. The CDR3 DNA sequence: TGTGCCAGCAGTCGTTCAGGGGCTGGGGCCAACGTCCTGACTTTC. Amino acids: CASSRSGAGANVLTF. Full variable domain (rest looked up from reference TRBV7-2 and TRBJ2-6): GAGVSQSPSNKVTEKGKDVELRCDPISGHTALYWYRQSLGQGLEFLIYFQGNSAPDKSGLPSDRFSAERTGGSVSTLTIQRTQQEDSAVYLCASSRSGAGANVLTFGAGSRLTVL.

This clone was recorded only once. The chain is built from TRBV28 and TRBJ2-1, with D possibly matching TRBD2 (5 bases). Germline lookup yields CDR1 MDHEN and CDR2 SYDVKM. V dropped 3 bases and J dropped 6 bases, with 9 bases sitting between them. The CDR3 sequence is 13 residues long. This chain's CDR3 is CASSFEGGNEQFF. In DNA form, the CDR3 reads TGTGCCAGCAGTTTTGAGGGCGGCAATGAGCAGTTCTTC.

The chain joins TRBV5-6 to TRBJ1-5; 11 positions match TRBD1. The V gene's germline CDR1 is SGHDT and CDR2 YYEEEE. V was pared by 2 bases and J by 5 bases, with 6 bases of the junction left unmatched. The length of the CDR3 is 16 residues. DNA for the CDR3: TGTGCCAGCAGCTTAGTCGGACAGGGGGCTCATCAGCCCCAGCATTTT. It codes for CASSLVGQGAHQPQHF.

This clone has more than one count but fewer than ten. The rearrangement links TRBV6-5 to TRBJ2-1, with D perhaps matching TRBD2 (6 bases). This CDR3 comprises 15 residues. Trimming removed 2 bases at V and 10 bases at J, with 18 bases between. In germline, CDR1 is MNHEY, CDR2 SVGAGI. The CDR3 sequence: CASSYVLAGSWEQFF. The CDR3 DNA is TGTGCCAGCAGTTACGTACTAGCTGGGAGTTGGGAGCAGTTCTTC.

CDR3 nucleotides: TGTGCCAGCAGCTACTCACAGGGGGCCGGAGAGACCCAGTACTTC. This translates into CASSYSQGAGETQYF. This sequence joins TRBV5-4 and TRBJ2-5; 9 bases map to TRBD1. This CDR3 contains 15 residues. Germline V lookup: CDR1 SGHNT, CDR2 YYREEE (reference sequence). The trim removed 3 bases at V and 4 bases at J, leaving 7 bases unmatched.

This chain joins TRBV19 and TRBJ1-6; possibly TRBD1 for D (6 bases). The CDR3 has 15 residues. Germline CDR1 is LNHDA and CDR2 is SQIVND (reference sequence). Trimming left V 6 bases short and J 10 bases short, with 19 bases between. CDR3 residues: CASSPGRGRESPLHF. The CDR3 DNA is TGTGCCAGTAGCCCCGGCAGGGGACGGGAATCACCCCTCCACTTT.

Here the CDR3 DNA reads TGCGCCAGCAGCCAAGAGTCGGGGAACACCGGGGAGCTGTTTTTT. It encodes CASSQESGNTGELFF. The chain recombines TRBV4-3 with TRBJ2-2; D unclear. Looked up from germline, CDR1 is LGHNA and CDR2 is YSLEER. The CDR3 covers 15 residues. V gave up 0 bases and J gave up 1 base, with 6 bases separating them.

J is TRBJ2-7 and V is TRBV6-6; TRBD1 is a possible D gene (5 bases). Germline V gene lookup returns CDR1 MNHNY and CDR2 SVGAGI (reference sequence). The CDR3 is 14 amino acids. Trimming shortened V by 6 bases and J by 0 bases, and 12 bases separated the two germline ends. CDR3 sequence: CASRPREISYEQYF. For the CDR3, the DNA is TGTGCCAGCAGGCCCAGGGAAATCTCCTACGAGCAGTACTTC.